The present T cell receptor beta chain was sequenced within a study of T cell changes during pregnancy in multiple sclerosis. Only in-frame clones appear in the TCRdb table, and some are missing; sequencing was by immunoSEQ multiplex PCR. The top ten hold about 1.4% of the sample, which has tens of thousands of clones, around 92% seen once. Trimming left V 1 base short and J 7 bases short, with 8 bases between. The CDR3 length is 13 residues. Per the germline V gene, CDR1 is SGHNT and CDR2 is YENEEA. This receptor was identified in a female donor in good health, enrolled as a control in a pregnancy study. Sequenced here: peripheral blood, sampled in the second trimester of pregnancy. The chain recombines TRBV11-3 with TRBJ2-1; D is ambiguous. The CDR3: CASSLGALNEQFF. The CDR3 region has the DNA TGTGCCAGCAGCTTAGGGGCCCTTAATGAGCAGTTCTTC. Drawing the rest from reference TRBV11-3 and TRBJ2-1, the complete variable domain is EAGVVQSPRYKIIEKKQPVAFWCNPISGHNTLYWYLQNLGQGPELLIRYENEEAVDDSQLPKDRFSAERLKGVDSTLKIQPAELGDSAVYLCASSLGALNEQFFGPGTRLTVL.